The 7 T cell receptor beta chains listed next were all sequenced from one sample in a study of blood T cell repertoires in COVID-19. The method was immunoSEQ multiplex PCR; TCRdb's version includes in-frame clones alone and lacks a portion of them. Found here are fewer than 200,000 clones, approximately 84% of them singletons; the top ten hold roughly 10%. Sequencing input: peripheral blood. These receptors came from a man aged 65 to 85 with active or convalescent COVID-19.

The chain joins TRBV27 to TRBJ1-5; possibly TRBD1 for D (5 bases). V lost 2 bases to trimming and J lost 4 bases, with 12 bases between them. This CDR3 has 15 amino acids. Germline-derived CDR1 and CDR2 are MNHEY and SMNVEV (reference sequence). The CDR3 loop is CASSLISGANQPQHF. CDR3 DNA sequence: TGTGCCAGCAGTTTAATTTCTGGGGCAAATCAGCCCCAGCATTTT.

This chain joins TRBV28 and TRBJ2-1, with D maybe TRBD2 (6 bases). The germline V gene encodes CDR1 MDHEN and CDR2 SYDVKM. The CDR3 covers 18 residues. V lost 11 bases and J 2 bases, leaving 28 bases between the germline ends. CDR3: CASPGSGSPPGAYNEQFF. The CDR3 DNA follows: TGTGCCTCCCCGGGGTCCGGGAGTCCCCCGGGTGCCTACAATGAGCAGTTCTTC. The variable domain in full, completed from reference TRBV28 and TRBJ2-1, reads DVKVTQSSRYLVKRTGEKVFLECVQDMDHENMFWYRQDPGLGLRLIYFSYDVKMKEKGDIPEGYSVSREKKERFSLILESASTNQTSMYLCASPGSGSPPGAYNEQFFGPGTRLTVL.

The chain couples TRBV3-1 (or the pseudogene TRBV3-2) to TRBJ1-3; no clear D. CDR1 LGHDT and CDR2 YNNKEL come from the germline V gene (reference sequence). V shed 1 base and J shed 0 bases, with 7 bases lying between them. CDR3 length: 15 residues. The CDR3 coding sequence is TGTGCCAGCAGCCAAGGGGGAGTCTCTGGAAACACCATATATTTT. It codes for CASSQGGVSGNTIYF.

The V call is TRBV5-4, the J call TRBJ1-1; the D is unclear. Germline CDR1 SGHNT, CDR2 YYREEE (reference sequence). The CDR3 contains 13 residues. The V and J ends lost 0 bases and 6 bases respectively, with 9 bases between them. This chain's CDR3 is CASSLAVGAEAFF. DNA for the CDR3: TGTGCCAGCAGCTTGGCCGTCGGAGCTGAAGCTTTCTTT.

The rearrangement links TRBV28 to TRBJ2-7; 8 nucleotides agree with TRBD1. Germline V gene lookup returns CDR1 MDHEN and CDR2 SYDVKM. The CDR3 runs to 15 residues. Trimming removed 0 bases from V and 5 bases from J; junction bases left unmatched: 6. CDR3 nucleotide sequence: TGTGCCAGCAGTTTATGGGCAGGGGGCTTCGACGAGCAGTACTTC. The encoded protein is CASSLWAGGFDEQYF.

V usage is TRBV4-1 and J usage is TRBJ2-7, with 8 nucleotides matching TRBD1. With 4 bases clipped from V and 4 bases from J, the junction kept 15 bases outside the gene matches. The CDR3 is made up of 17 amino acids. The germline CDR1 and CDR2 sequences are MGHRA and YSYEKL. The chain's CDR3 is CASSPAQYGTGTYEQYF. DNA of the CDR3: TGCGCCAGCAGCCCGGCTCAATACGGGACAGGAACTTACGAGCAGTACTTC.

The CDR3 loop reads CASSVGTGAWGEQYF. In DNA form, the CDR3 reads TGTGCCAGCAGCGTAGGGACAGGGGCGTGGGGCGAGCAGTACTTC. The chain has TRBV9 and TRBJ2-7, with TRBD1 identical over 9 bases. The CDR3 consists of 15 residues. Losses at the gene ends were 0 bases for V and 6 bases for J; bases not matched to a gene: 7. The germline gives CDR1 SGDLS, CDR2 YYNGEE.